This TCR beta chain was documented in a study of T cells in Graves' hyperthyroidism and ophthalmopathy (dated by TCRdb to about 2019). Study-wide context: To identify distinguishing TCR V-J signatures, a discovery cohort of some 99 patients was used, comprising roughly 45 with Graves' ophthalmopathy and around 57 with stable Graves' hyperthyroidism. Prospective prediction of ophthalmopathy was tested in an independent validation cohort consisting of fewer than 20 hyperthyroidism patients and over 15 patients who later progressed to ophthalmopathy. The roughly 94 discovery patients were randomly split 7:3 into training and test sets. In six Graves' hyperthyroidism patients, the study also compared T-cell repertoires from thyroid tissue with T-cell repertoires from blood. After blood sampling, hyperthyroidism patients were treated with methimazole at a starting dose of 30 mg daily, and ophthalmopathy patients were treated with high-dose intravenous methylprednisolone. TCR Vbeta CDR3 sequencing of roughly 140 peripheral blood samples (roughly 41 ophthalmopathy, about 75 hyperthyroidism and about 17 progressor patients) is reported in the paper. What the work shows at the level of the full study, not this receptor alone: In validation, the model predicted progression to ophthalmopathy with approximately 69% sensitivity and about 72% specificity, a median of around six months before onset. A 13 V-J signature model separated ophthalmopathy from stable hyperthyroidism, with 87.88% sensitivity and 81% to 82% specificity in cross-validation and 80%/75% in testing. Blood samples also contained most of the expanded thyroid clonotypes (frequency above 0.001), which suggests that blood repertoires may reflect thyroid immune responses. Sample size was not statistically predetermined, and blinding of investigators to group allocation was not performed.

From the germline V gene, CDR1 is KGHDR and CDR2 is SFDVKD. Including the terminal cysteine and phenylalanine, the CDR3 comprises 12 residues. Just the 36-base CDR3 DNA is kept, in frame starting at base 1. The junction carries 8 bases between V and J, which are trimmed by 4 bases and 6 bases respectively. The TCR beta CDR3 regions were amplified from RNA transcripts. For the first round of RT-PCR on the TCR CDR3, the HTBI primer set was used together with the Qiagen OneStep RT-PCR kit. A second multiplex PCR round built the libraries, followed by size selection and purification. The libraries were sequenced on an Illumina HiSeq2000 using paired-end 100 bp reads. The study's processing was this. SOAPnuke was used to process the raw data, removing reads that contained adapters or uncalled bases, had a mean Phred below 15, or lacked an exact match to the constant primer or identifier. High-quality paired reads were merged with COPE v1.2.5, and unique nucleotide sequences were defined as clonotypes. MiTCR v1.1 was used to align clonotypes to the IMGT TRBV, TRBD and TRBJ reference segments. Analysis was restricted to V-J combinations with a frequency above 0.0001, which covered over 98% of repertoires. The TCS score was defined as F50 (clonal expansion) divided by E x V (chaos), with BLOSUM62-based TCRdist calculated between CDR3 peptides within each V-J. Welch's t-statistics and random forest reduced around 550 V-J features to 13, which were used in a naive Bayes classifier (R e1071). Thyroid-blood repertoire similarity was quantified with the Morisita-Horn index. TCRdb trimmed the raw reads at Q25, called clones with MiXCR and kept productive beta chains. Rows are combined by CDR3 protein, so each entry shows the most common genes and DNA. TCRdb's processing, not the authors', yielded these V and J calls. In this sample the table shows hundreds of thousands of distinct CDR3 sequences, less than 45% of which occur a single time. The ten most abundant clones make up roughly 6.5% of the sample.

Regarding this clonotype: Its cognate antigen has yet to be identified. Per-base qualities were not stored, and no clone one base away is much larger.

Any patient with an uncontrolled infection, another autoimmune disease, pregnancy or lactation was excluded. Clinical symptoms, serum thyroxine and TRAb, thyroid ultrasound, and orbital computed tomography formed the basis for the diagnoses. Total RNA was extracted using Trizol reagent, and RNA quality was assessed on an Agilent 2100 Bioanalyzer. The clonotype comes from an adult man with Graves' disease, either hyperthyroidism or ophthalmopathy (not recorded which). The sample comprised peripheral blood or thyroid tissue (not recorded which). Recombination joined TRBV24-1 with TRBJ1-2, with no confident D gene call. The CDR3 is CATSERGHGYTF. The sequenced DNA: TGTGCCACCAGTGAGAGAGGACATGGCTACACCTTC.